This TCR beta chain was sequenced for a study of cytomegalovirus exposure and HLA in healthy donors. A multiplex PCR was run with 60 Vbeta primers and 13 Jbeta primers. Sequencing used immunoSEQ multiplex PCR; TCRdb keeps in-frame clones, though not all of them. The table has roughly 99,000 clones, about 74% seen once. This CDR3 has 16 amino acids. Trimming took 8 bases from V and 1 from J; bases not matched to a gene: 10. Germline CDR1 MGHRA, CDR2 YSYEKL. The chain combines TRBV4-1 with TRBJ2-2, with 7 bases that match TRBD2. The origin of this receptor is a man in his sixties in good health and CMV-seropositive. Sequencing was performed on PBMCs. CDR3 nucleotides: TGCGCCAGCCAACGCGCTCGGGGGGAGAACACCGGGGAGCTGTTTTTT. This gives the protein CASQRARGENTGELFF.